This TCR beta chain was sequenced for a study of human T cells and chemical hapten exposure. Overall study: Scalp application of diphenylcyclopropenone was performed weekly in patients across the entire roughly 23-week study. The study, taken as a whole, reports: Expanded TCR counts at PT1 went up together with patch test score, a positive correlation. Expanded TCRs formed significantly more large CDR3 similarity clusters than controls.

The library attached unique molecular identifiers to individual cDNA molecules. TCRdb passed the RACE reads through MiXCR, listing each CDR3 protein once. Counted here are tens of thousands of distinct CDR3 sequences, approximately 12% occurring once; the ten biggest clones make up 3.5% to 4.5%. This clonotype was seen more than once but under ten times. Its antigen is as yet unknown. Time point specified: patch test 1, 2 weeks after DPC sensitization. Treatment described: therapeutic diphenylcyclopropenone sensitization with weekly scalp DPC. J was trimmed by 5 bases and V by 4 bases; bases with no gene match: 7. The CDR3 has 15 residues. CDR1 WNHNN and CDR2 SYGVQD come from the germline V gene (reference sequence).

The receptor's source is a woman aged 50 to 60 with alopecia areata. Some clones in this sample may be carry-over from other donors' samples. Source: whole blood, taken in connection with sensitization to the hapten diphenylcyclopropenone (DPC). V and J are TRBV10-1 and TRBJ2-1; 8 positions agree with TRBD2. CDR3 amino acids: CASSVTREVNNEQFF. CDR3 in DNA: TGCGCCAGCAGTGTGACGCGGGAGGTCAACAATGAGCAGTTCTTC.